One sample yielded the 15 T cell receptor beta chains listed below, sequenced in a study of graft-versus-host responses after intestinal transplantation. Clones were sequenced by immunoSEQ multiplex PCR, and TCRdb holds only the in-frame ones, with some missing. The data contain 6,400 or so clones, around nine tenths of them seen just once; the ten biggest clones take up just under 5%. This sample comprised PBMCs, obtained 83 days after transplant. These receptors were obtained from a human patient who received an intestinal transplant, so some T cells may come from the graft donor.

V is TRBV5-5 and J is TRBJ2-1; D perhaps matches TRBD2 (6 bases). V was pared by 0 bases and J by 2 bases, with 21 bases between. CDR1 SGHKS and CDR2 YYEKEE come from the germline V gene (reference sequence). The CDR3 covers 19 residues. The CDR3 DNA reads TGTGCCAGCAGCTTGGCCAATATGGGAGGAGGACACACCTACAATGAGCAGTTCTTC. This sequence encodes CASSLANMGGGHTYNEQFF.

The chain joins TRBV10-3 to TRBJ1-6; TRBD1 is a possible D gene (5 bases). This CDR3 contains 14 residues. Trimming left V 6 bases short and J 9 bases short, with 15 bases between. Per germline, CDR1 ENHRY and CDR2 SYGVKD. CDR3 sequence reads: CAIRTDGLGSPLHF. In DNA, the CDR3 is TGTGCCATCAGGACAGACGGCTTGGGTTCACCCCTCCACTTT.

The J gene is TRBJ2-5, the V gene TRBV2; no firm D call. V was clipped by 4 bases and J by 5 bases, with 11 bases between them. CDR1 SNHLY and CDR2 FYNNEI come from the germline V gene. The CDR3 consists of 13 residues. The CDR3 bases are TGTGCCAGCAGTGCCCTAGAAGGGGAGACCCAGTACTTC. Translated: CASSALEGETQYF.

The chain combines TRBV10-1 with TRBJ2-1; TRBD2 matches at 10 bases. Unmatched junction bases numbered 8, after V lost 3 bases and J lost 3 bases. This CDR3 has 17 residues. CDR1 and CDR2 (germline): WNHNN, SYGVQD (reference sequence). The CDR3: CASSELSGLADYNEQFF. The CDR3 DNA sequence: TGCGCCAGCAGTGAACTATCAGGACTAGCGGACTACAATGAGCAGTTCTTC.

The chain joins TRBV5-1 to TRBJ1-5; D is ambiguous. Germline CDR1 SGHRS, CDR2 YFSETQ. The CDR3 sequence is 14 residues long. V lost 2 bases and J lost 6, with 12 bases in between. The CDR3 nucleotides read TGCGCCAGCAGCTTAGAGGGCCCCACTCAGCCCCAGCATTTT. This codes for CASSLEGPTQPQHF.

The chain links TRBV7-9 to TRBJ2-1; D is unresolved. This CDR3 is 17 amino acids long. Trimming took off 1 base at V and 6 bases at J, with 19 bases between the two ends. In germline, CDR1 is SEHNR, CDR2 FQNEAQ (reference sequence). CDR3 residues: CASSLGGASLPINEQFF. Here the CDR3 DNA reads TGTGCCAGCAGCTTAGGAGGCGCGTCTCTTCCAATCAATGAGCAGTTCTTC.

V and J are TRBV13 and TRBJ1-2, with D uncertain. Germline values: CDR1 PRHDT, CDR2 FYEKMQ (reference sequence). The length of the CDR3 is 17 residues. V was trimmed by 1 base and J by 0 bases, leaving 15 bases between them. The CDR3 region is CASSLELQRSANYGYTF. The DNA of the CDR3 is TGTGCCAGCAGCTTAGAATTACAGCGGTCAGCTAACTATGGCTACACCTTC.

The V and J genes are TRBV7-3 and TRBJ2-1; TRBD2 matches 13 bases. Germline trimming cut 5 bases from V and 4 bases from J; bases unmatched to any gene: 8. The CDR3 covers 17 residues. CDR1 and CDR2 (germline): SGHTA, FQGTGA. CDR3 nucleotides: TGTGCCAGCAGCCTCACCCCACTAGCGGGAGGGTACAATGAGCAGTTCTTC. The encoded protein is CASSLTPLAGGYNEQFF.

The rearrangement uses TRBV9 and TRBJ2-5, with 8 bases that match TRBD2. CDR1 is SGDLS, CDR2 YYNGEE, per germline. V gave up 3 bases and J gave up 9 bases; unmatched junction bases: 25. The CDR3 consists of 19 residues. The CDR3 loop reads CASSAPTPTSGNDPGSQYF. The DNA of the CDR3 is TGTGCCAGCAGCGCCCCTACACCAACTAGCGGCAACGACCCGGGGTCCCAGTACTTC.

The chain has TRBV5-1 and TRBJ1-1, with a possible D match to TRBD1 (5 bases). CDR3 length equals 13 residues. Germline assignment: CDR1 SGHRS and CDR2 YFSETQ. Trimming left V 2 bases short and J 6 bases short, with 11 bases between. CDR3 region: CASSLLGAAEAFF. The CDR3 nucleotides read TGCGCCAGCAGCTTACTAGGGGCGGCTGAAGCTTTCTTT.

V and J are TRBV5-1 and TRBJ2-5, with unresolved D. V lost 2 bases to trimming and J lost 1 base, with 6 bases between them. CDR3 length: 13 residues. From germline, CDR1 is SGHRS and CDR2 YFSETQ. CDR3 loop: CASSLEPQETQYF. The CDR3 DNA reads TGCGCCAGCAGCTTAGAGCCCCAAGAGACCCAGTACTTC. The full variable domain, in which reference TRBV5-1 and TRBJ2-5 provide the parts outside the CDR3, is KAGVTQTPRYLIKTRGQQVTLSCSPISGHRSVSWYQQTPGQGLQFLFEYFSETQRNKGNFPGRFSGRQFSNSRSEMNVSTLELGDSALYLCASSLEPQETQYFGPGTRLLVL.

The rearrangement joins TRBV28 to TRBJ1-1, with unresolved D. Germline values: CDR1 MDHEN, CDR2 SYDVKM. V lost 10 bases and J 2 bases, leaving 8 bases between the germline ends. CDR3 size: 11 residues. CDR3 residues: CATLDNTEAFF. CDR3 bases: TGTGCCACCCTGGATAACACTGAAGCTTTCTTT.

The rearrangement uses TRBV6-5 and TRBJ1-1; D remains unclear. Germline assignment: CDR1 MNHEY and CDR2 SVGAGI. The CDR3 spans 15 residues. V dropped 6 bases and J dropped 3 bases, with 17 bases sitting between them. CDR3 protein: CASSPVWAHYTEAFF. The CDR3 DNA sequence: TGTGCCAGCAGCCCGGTCTGGGCTCACTACACTGAAGCTTTCTTT.

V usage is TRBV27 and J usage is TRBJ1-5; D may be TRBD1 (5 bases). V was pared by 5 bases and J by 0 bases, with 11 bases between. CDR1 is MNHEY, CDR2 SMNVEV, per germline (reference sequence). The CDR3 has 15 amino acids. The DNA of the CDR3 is TGTGCCAGCAGTGTGGGACTACCTAGCAATCAGCCCCAGCATTTT. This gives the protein CASSVGLPSNQPQHF.

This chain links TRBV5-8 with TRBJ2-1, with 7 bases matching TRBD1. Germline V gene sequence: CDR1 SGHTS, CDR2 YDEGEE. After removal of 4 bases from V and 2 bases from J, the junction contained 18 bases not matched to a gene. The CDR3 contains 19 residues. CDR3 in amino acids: CASSPHRVDRVIAYNEQFF. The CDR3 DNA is TGTGCCAGCAGCCCCCATCGTGTCGACAGGGTGATCGCCTACAATGAGCAGTTCTTC. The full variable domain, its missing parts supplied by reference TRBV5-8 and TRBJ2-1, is EAGVTQSPTHLIKTRGQQATLRCSPISGHTSVYWYQQALGLGLQFLLWYDEGEERNRGNFPPRFSGRQFPNYSSELNVNALELEDSALYLCASSPHRVDRVIAYNEQFFGPGTRLTVL.